The source of this TCR beta chain is a study of shared clonotypes between healthy human individuals. Replicate PCRs from sorted subsets contained around 200 ng DNA, which is tens of thousands of T cell genomes. In the authors' methods: Filtering differed since immunoSEQ provided only junctions, with no quality scores. Assay used: immunoSEQ multiplex PCR; TCRdb lists only in-frame clones, some missing. V and J calls and clone size are as listed in that table; D and trimming were resolved from the DNA. The table has about 1 million clones, about 75% seen once; the top ten hold approximately 1.5%. CDR1 is SEHNR and CDR2 is FQNEAQ in the germline V gene (reference sequence). Trimming removed 1 base at V and 7 bases at J, with 11 bases between. This CDR3 is built from 14 residues. All participating donors were Caucasian adults from Nashville, Tennessee. CD4+ cells yielded CD45RA+ naive and CD45RA-negative memory subsets.

This clonotype was obtained from a man between 18 and 29 years old in good health. This chain joins TRBV7-9 and TRBJ2-1, with D possibly being TRBD1 (6 bases). The material sequenced was memory CD4+ T cells sorted from blood. Documented subset: CD45RA-negative fraction. In nucleotides, the CDR3 is TGTGCCAGCAGCTTAGAAACAGGGTATAATGAGCAGTTCTTC. It translates to CASSLETGYNEQFF.